This T cell receptor beta chain appears in the sequencing data of a study of blood T cell repertoires in COVID-19. Background on the study: Donors in the United States, Italy and Spain gave samples during acute or convalescent COVID-19.

Produced via immunoSEQ multiplex PCR; TCRdb's table is partial and in-frame only. The sample yields more than 300,000 clones, more than 70% seen once. The CDR3 loop spans 21 amino acids. J lost 0 bases, V lost 0 bases, and 14 bases had no gene match. From germline, CDR1 is MGHRA and CDR2 YSYEKL. The sample was PBMCs or T cells enriched from blood (not recorded which). The source of this sequence is a young woman who had recovered from COVID-19. The rearrangement uses TRBV4-1 and TRBJ2-1; 10 nucleotides align to TRBD2. CDR3 bases: TGCGCCAGCAGCCAAGATCCTGATCCTAGCGGGGGCCTTAGCTCCTACAATGAGCAGTTCTTC. This codes for CASSQDPDPSGGLSSYNEQFF.